This TCR beta chain was sequenced for a study of identifying expanded T cells in peripheral blood. Overall study results and limits: Clone count variance between roughly 2-week samples rose with total template count. Technical replicates showed roughly 1.2 changed clones; about two weeks roughly 16; four weeks 19.

Note on this clone: Antigen unknown.

Repertoires were generated with immunoSEQ multiplex PCR, while TCRdb's copy carries only in-frame clones and drops some. The sample comprises approximately 90,000 clones, around 88% of which are singletons, and approximately 5.6% rests with the top ten. During the collection period, no donor immune events like infections were recorded. With V trimmed by 0 bases and J by 0 bases, 12 bases remained unmatched. Germline CDR1 SGHDT, CDR2 YYEEEE. The CDR3 is 18 amino acids. Sequencing was done on a sample of blood. The TCR originated in a person aged 18 to 70 in good health. The rearrangement joins TRBV5-6 to TRBJ2-7; 7 bases agree with TRBD1. The CDR3 loop reads CASSLVPLGTAFSYEQYF. As DNA, the CDR3 is TGTGCCAGCAGCTTGGTCCCTCTCGGGACAGCTTTCTCCTACGAGCAGTACTTC. The whole variable domain, remainder taken from reference TRBV5-6 and TRBJ2-7, is DAGVTQSPTHLIKTRGQQVTLRCSPKSGHDTVSWYQQALGQGPQFIFQYYEEEERQRGNFPDRFSGHQFPNYSSELNVNALLLGDSALYLCASSLVPLGTAFSYEQYFGPGTRLTVT.